What follows is one T cell receptor (beta chain) and its context. The target antigen is unknown. Germline lookup yields CDR1 KGHSH and CDR2 LQKENI. V was cut by 5 bases and J by 4 bases, with 8 bases left in between. The CDR3 is made up of 12 amino acids. Per the original methods: Without quality scores, immunoSEQ junctional reads could not be filtered like full-length reads. Only in-frame clones appear in the TCRdb table, and some are missing; sequencing was by immunoSEQ multiplex PCR. The D gene and trimming were derived from the DNA, and the V and J assignments and clone size from that table. Of a few million clones listed, just over 90% are singletons. The record originates from a study of shared clonotypes between healthy human individuals. Study-wide results and limits: Naive subsets, compared against memory subsets, generally had larger estimated richness values.

A CD45RA+ naive subset and a CD45RA-negative memory subset were split from CD4+ cells. This chain links TRBV18 with TRBJ2-5; D might be TRBD1 or TRBD2, each matching 5 bases. The sequence was collected from a man between 18 and 29 years old in good health. Some clones in this sample may be carry-over from other donors' samples. Sequencing was performed on naive CD4+ T cells from PBMCs. The subset: CD45RA+ positively selected. This chain's CDR3 is CASSGGPETQYF. DNA for the CDR3: TGTGCCAGCTCAGGGGGTCCAGAGACCCAGTACTTC.